This T cell receptor (beta chain) was profiled in a study of blood T cell repertoires in COVID-19. Study in general: PBMCs, B-cell-depleted T cells, or T cells provided the cDNA or gDNA that made up the material.

TCRdb's table, derived via immunoSEQ multiplex PCR, lists solely in-frame clones and lacks some. The sample contains 250,000 to 350,000 clones, 80% to 85% of which appear only once. V shed 5 bases and J 4 bases; nucleotides not matched to a gene: 9. This CDR3 is 15 amino acids long. Germline values: CDR1 MNHEY, CDR2 SMNVEV (reference sequence). The chain links TRBV27 to TRBJ1-2; TRBD1 matches 8 bases. The sample was peripheral blood. This clonotype was sampled from a person between 70 and 80 years old with COVID-19, enrolled during active disease. CDR3: CASSQTSGGLYGYTF. The CDR3 region has the DNA TGTGCCAGCAGTCAGACCTCAGGGGGCCTCTATGGCTACACCTTC.